This T cell receptor beta chain was captured by sequencing in a study of CD8 T cells in Susac syndrome. RNA amounts of roughly 0.45 to 1 ug underwent reverse transcription with random hexamers. In TCRdb, the immunoSEQ multiplex PCR reads were re-called with MiXCR into one record per CDR3 protein. This table has about 160,000 distinct CDR3 sequences, roughly 95% appearing once. Sequencing used CD4+ T cells from PBMCs. This clonotype was sampled from a human donor with multiple sclerosis.

The CDR3 DNA follows: TGTGCCAGCAACCTACTAGCGGGGAACACCGGGGAGCTGTTTTTT. Amino acids: CASNLLAGNTGELFF. This rearrangement joins TRBV12-3 or TRBV12-4 to TRBJ2-2; 9 bases fit TRBD2. V lost 7 bases, J lost 1 base, and 4 bases stayed unmatched. CDR3 length equals 15 residues.